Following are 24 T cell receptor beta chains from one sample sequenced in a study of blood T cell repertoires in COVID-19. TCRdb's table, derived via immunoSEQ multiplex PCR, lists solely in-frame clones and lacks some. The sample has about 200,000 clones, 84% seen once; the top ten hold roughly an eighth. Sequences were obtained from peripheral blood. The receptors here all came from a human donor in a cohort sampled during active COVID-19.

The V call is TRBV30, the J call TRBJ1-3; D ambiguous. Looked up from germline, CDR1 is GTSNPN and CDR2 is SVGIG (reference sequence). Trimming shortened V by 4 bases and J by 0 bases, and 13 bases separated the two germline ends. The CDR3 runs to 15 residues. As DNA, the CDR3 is TGTGCCTGGACCTCGGGAGCTTTCTCTGGAAACACCATATATTTT. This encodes CAWTSGAFSGNTIYF.

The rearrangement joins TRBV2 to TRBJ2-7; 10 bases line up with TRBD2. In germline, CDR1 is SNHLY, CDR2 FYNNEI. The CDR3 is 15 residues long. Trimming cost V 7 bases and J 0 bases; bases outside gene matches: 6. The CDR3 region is CASIYSGRLSYEQYF. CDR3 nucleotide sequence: TGTGCCAGCATTTATAGCGGGAGGCTCTCCTACGAGCAGTACTTC.

CDR3 DNA: TGTGCCAGCAGGCATCGGACAGGGATGCAAGAGACCCAGTACTTC. This translates into CASRHRTGMQETQYF. The chain joins TRBV5-8 to TRBJ2-5; 8 bases are shared with TRBD1. V lost 5 bases, J lost 2 bases, and 8 bases stayed unmatched. The CDR3 runs to 15 residues. Germline CDR1 and CDR2: SGHTS and YDEGEE.

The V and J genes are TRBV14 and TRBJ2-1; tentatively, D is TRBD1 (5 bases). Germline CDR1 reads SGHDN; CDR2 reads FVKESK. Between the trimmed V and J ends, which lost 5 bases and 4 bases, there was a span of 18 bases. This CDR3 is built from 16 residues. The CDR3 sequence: CASSARRQSPYNEQFF. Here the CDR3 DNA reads TGTGCCAGCAGCGCACGACGACAGTCCCCGTACAATGAGCAGTTCTTC. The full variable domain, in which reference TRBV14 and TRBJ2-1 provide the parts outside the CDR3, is EAGVTQFPSHSVIEKGQTVTLRCDPISGHDNLYWYRRVMGKEIKFLLHFVKESKQDESGMPNNRFLAERTGGTYSTLKVQPAELEDSGVYFCASSARRQSPYNEQFFGPGTRLTVL.

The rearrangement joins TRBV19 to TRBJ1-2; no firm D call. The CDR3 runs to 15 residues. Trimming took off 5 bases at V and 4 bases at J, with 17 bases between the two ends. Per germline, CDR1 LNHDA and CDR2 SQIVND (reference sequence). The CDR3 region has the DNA TGTGCCAGTAGTCTCTTCCACGGGTCTACCTATGGCTACACCTTC. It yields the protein CASSLFHGSTYGYTF. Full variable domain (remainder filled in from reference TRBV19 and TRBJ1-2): DGGITQSPKYLFRKEGQNVTLSCEQNLNHDAMYWYRQDPGQGLRLIYYSQIVNDFQKGDIAEGYSVSREKKESFPLTVTSAQKNPTAFYLCASSLFHGSTYGYTFGSGTRLTVV.

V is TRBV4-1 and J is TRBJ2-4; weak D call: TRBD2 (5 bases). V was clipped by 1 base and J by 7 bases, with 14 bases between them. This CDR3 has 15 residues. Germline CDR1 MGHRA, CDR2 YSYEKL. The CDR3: CASSQGGRTGNIQYF. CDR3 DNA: TGCGCCAGCAGCCAAGGAGGCCGTACGGGGAACATTCAGTACTTC.

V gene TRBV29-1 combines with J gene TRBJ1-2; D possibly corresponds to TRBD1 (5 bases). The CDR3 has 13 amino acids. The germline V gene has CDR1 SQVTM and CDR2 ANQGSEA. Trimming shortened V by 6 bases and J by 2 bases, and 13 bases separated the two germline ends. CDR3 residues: CSVGFQGNYGYTF. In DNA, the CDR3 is TGCAGCGTAGGGTTCCAGGGAAACTATGGCTACACCTTC.

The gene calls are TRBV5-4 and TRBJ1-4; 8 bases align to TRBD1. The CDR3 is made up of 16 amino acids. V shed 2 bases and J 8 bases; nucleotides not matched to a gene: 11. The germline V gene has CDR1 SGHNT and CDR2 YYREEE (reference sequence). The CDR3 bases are TGTGCCAGCAGCTTTCAGATGCAGGGGGCGCGCGAAAAACTGTTTTTT. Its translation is CASSFQMQGAREKLFF.

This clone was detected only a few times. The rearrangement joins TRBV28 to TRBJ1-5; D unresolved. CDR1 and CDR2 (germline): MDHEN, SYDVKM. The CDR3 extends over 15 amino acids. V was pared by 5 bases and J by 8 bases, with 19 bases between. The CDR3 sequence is CASSPGISPGEPQHF. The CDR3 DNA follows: TGTGCCAGCAGTCCCGGGATCAGCCCGGGAGAGCCCCAGCATTTT. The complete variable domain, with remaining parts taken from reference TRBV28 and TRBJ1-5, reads DVKVTQSSRYLVKRTGEKVFLECVQDMDHENMFWYRQDPGLGLRLIYFSYDVKMKEKGDIPEGYSVSREKKERFSLILESASTNQTSMYLCASSPGISPGEPQHFGDGTRLSIL.

DNA of the CDR3: TGTGCCAGCAGGCCCGACAGGGGCCATGGCTACACCTTC. It codes for CASRPDRGHGYTF. V and J are TRBV28 and TRBJ1-2; the match to TRBD1 covers 8 bases. The germline V gene has CDR1 MDHEN and CDR2 SYDVKM. This CDR3 region has 13 residues. Unmatched junction bases numbered 6, after V lost 6 bases and J lost 6 bases.

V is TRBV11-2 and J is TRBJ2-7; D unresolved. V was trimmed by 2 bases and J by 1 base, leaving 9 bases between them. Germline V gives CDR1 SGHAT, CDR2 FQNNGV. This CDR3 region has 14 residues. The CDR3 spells CASSLSPRSYEQYF. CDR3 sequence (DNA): TGTGCCAGCAGCTTATCCCCTAGATCCTACGAGCAGTACTTC.

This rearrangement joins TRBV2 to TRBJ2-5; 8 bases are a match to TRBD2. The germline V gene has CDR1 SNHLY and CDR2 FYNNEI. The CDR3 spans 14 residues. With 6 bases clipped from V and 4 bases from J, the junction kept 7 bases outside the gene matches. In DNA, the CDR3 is TGTGCCAGCAGGTCGAGCGGGAGTTTAGAGACCCAGTACTTC. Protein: CASRSSGSLETQYF. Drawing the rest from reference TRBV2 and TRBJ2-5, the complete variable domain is EPEVTQTPSHQVTQMGQEVILRCVPISNHLYFYWYRQILGQKVEFLVSFYNNEISEKSEIFDDQFSVERPDGSNFTLKIRSTKLEDSAMYFCASRSSGSLETQYFGPGTRLLVL.

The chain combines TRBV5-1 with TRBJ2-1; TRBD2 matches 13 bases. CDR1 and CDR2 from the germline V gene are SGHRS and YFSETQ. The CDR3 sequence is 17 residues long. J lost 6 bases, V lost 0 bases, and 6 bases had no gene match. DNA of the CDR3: TGCGCCAGCAGCTTGGCCTCACTAGCGGGAGGGGGCAATGAGCAGTTCTTC. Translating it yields CASSLASLAGGGNEQFF.

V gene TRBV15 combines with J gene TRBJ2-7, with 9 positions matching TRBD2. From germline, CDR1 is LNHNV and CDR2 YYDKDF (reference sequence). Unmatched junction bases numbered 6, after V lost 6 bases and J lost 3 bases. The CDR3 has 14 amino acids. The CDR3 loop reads CATRKGTSSYEQYF. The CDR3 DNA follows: TGTGCCACCAGGAAGGGGACTAGCAGCTACGAGCAGTACTTC.

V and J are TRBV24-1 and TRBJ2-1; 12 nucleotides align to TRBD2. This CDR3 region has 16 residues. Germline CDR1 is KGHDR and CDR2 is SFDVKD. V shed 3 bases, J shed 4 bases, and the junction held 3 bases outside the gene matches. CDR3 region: CATSDRLAGEYNEQFF. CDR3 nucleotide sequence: TGTGCCACCAGTGATCGACTAGCGGGGGAATACAATGAGCAGTTCTTC.

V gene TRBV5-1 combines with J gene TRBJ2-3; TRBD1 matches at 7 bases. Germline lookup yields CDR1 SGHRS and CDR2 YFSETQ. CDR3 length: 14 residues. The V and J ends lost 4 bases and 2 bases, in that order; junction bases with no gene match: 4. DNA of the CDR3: TGCGCCAGCAGCCGGGACAGCTACACAGATACGCAGTATTTT. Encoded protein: CASSRDSYTDTQYF.

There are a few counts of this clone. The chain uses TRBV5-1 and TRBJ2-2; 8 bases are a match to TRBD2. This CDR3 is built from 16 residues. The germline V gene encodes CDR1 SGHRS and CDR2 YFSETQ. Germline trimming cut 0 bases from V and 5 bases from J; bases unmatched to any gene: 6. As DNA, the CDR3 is TGCGCCAGCAGCTTGGTCGCGAGCGGGAGTACCGGGGAGCTGTTTTTT. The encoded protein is CASSLVASGSTGELFF.

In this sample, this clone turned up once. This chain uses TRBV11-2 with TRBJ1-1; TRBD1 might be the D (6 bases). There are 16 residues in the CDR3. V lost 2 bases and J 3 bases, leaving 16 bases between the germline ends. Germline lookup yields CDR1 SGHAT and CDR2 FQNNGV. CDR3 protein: CASSLTTGKRYTEAFF. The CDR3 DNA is TGTGCCAGCAGCTTAACCACAGGGAAGAGGTACACTGAAGCTTTCTTT.

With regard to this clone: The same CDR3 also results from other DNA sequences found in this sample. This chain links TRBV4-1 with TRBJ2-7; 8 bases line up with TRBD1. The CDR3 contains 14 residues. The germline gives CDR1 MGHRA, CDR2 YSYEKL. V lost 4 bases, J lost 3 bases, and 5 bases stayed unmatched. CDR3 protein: CASSPGQGLYEQYF. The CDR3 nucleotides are TGCGCCAGCAGCCCAGGACAGGGACTCTACGAGCAGTACTTC.

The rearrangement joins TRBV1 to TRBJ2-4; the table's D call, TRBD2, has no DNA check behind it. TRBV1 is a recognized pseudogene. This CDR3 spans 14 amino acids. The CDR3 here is CTSSPGLAKNIQYF. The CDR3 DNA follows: TGCACCAGCAGCCCGGGACTAGCCAAAAACATTCAGTACTTC.

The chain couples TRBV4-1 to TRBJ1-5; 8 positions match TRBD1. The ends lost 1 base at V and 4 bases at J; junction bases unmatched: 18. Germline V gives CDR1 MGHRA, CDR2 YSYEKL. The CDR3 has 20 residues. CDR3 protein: CASSQGFPGQGVVVNQPQHF. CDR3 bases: TGCGCCAGCAGCCAAGGATTCCCCGGACAGGGTGTTGTAGTTAATCAGCCCCAGCATTTT.

The CDR3 is CASSSMGLAGDEQYF. DNA of the CDR3: TGTGCCAGCAGTTCCATGGGGCTAGCGGGAGACGAGCAGTACTTC. The rearrangement links TRBV28 to TRBJ2-7; 10 positions agree with TRBD2. Trimming removed 4 bases from V and 5 bases from J; junction bases left unmatched: 8. Germline CDR1 reads MDHEN; CDR2 reads SYDVKM. CDR3 length: 15 residues. The variable domain in full, completed from reference TRBV28 and TRBJ2-7, reads DVKVTQSSRYLVKRTGEKVFLECVQDMDHENMFWYRQDPGLGLRLIYFSYDVKMKEKGDIPEGYSVSREKKERFSLILESASTNQTSMYLCASSSMGLAGDEQYFGPGTRLTVT.

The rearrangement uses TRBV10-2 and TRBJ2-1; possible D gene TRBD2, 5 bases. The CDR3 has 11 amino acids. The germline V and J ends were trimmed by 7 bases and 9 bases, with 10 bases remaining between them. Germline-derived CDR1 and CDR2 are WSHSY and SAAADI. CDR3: CASTNGVEQFF. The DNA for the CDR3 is TGCGCCAGCACGAACGGGGTTGAGCAGTTCTTC.

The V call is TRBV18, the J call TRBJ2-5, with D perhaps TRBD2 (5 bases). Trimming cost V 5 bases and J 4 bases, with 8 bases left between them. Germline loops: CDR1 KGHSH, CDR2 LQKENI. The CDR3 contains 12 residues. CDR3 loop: CASSDEGETQYF. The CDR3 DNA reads TGTGCCAGCTCAGACGAGGGAGAGACCCAGTACTTC.